This TCR beta chain was obtained from a study of blood T cell repertoires in COVID-19. Across the whole study: Sites across the United States, Italy and Spain contributed samples from acute and convalescent COVID-19.

The germline CDR1 and CDR2 sequences are SGHKS and YYEKEE (reference sequence). The CDR3 spans 14 residues. V lost 4 bases and J lost 0, with 10 bases in between. The repertoire was sequenced with immunoSEQ multiplex PCR; TCRdb's copy has only in-frame clones and lacks some. Here the sample spans around 240,000 clones, roughly nine tenths being singletons. What was sequenced was PBMCs or T cells enriched from blood (not recorded which). The source is a human donor in a cohort exposed to, infected with or recovered from COVID-19 (not recorded which). The donor label of this sample is uncertain. V usage is TRBV5-5 and J usage is TRBJ1-2, with D possibly matching TRBD1 (6 bases). In nucleotides, the CDR3 is TGTGCCAGCAGCCCCGGACAGACTAACTATGGCTACACCTTC. Amino acids: CASSPGQTNYGYTF. The whole variable domain, remainder taken from reference TRBV5-5 and TRBJ1-2, is DAGVTQSPTHLIKTRGQQVTLRCSPISGHKSVSWYQQVLGQGPQFIFQYYEKEERGRGNFPDRFSARQFPNYSSELNVNALLLGDSALYLCASSPGQTNYGYTFGSGTRLTVV.